Listed below are T cell receptor beta chains from one sample, sequenced in a study of shared clonotypes between healthy human individuals. Some clones are missing from TCRdb's copy, which holds only in-frame ones; the method was immunoSEQ multiplex PCR. The data contain hundreds of thousands of clones, more than 75% of them singletons. Source material: PBMCs. These receptor sequences come from a middle-aged woman in good health. Some clones in this sample may be carry-over from other donors' samples. CDR3s include the opening cysteine and the closing phenylalanine or tryptophan. A D gene is named only where the DNA matches it firmly. Some rows mark clone size as missing; the rest say once, few, many or name a class of expanded clone.

clone size	D gene	V gene	J gene	CDR3 protein	CDR3 DNA
once	.	TRBV7-2	TRBJ2-7	CASSLVGGEGGEQYF	TGTGCCAGCAGCTTAGTTGGAGGGGAGGGGGGAGAGCAGTACTTC
.	TRBD2	TRBV11-2	TRBJ2-4	CASSLRLAGGKNIQYF	TGTGCCAGCAGCCTCCGACTAGCGGGAGGCAAAAACATTCAGTACTTC
.	.	TRBV6-1	TRBJ1-5	CASSEAWPGNQPQHF	TGTGCCAGCAGTGAAGCGTGGCCGGGTAATCAGCCCCAGCATTTT
once	.	TRBV5-6	TRBJ1-1	CASSSQGREEAFF	TGTGCCAGCAGCTCACAGGGCAGAGAGGAAGCTTTCTTT
.	TRBD1	TRBV6-1	TRBJ1-4	CASSEASGDRVFF	TGTGCCAGCAGTGAAGCATCGGGGGACAGGGTGTTTTTT
.	TRBD1	TRBV5-1	TRBJ1-4	CASSLEGQEAEKLFF	TGCGCCAGCAGCTTAGAAGGACAGGAGGCTGAAAAACTGTTTTTT
.	TRBD2	TRBV7-3	TRBJ2-5	CASSPSGRAEETQYF	TGTGCCAGCAGCCCCAGCGGGAGGGCCGAAGAGACCCAGTACTTC
once	TRBD1	TRBV5-1	TRBJ2-7	CASSLGQATGAEQYF	TGCGCCAGCAGCCTCGGACAGGCAACCGGGGCCGAGCAGTACTTC
.	.	TRBV18	TRBJ2-2	CASSPLPGQNTGELFF	TGTGCCAGCTCCCCGTTGCCTGGACAGAACACCGGGGAGCTGTTTTTT
.	TRBD2	TRBV2	TRBJ2-1	CASDKTSGSYNEQFF	TGTGCCAGCGATAAGACTAGCGGGAGCTACAATGAGCAGTTCTTC
once	.	TRBV6-5	TRBJ1-2	CASSRTSNYGYTF	TGTGCCAGCAGTCGGACCTCTAACTATGGCTACACCTTC
.	.	TRBV5-5	TRBJ1-4	CASRPDLGRLNEKLFF	TGTGCCAGCAGACCGGATTTGGGGAGGTTGAATGAAAAACTGTTTTTT
.	.	TRBV13	TRBJ2-7	CASSLEGQTYEQYF	TGTGCCAGCAGCTTAGAGGGGCAAACCTACGAGCAGTACTTC
.	TRBD1	TRBV4-2	TRBJ2-3	CASGQGPSTDTQYF	TGTGCCTCCGGACAGGGCCCCAGCACAGATACGCAGTATTTT
.	.	TRBV9	TRBJ2-1	CASTPGGNYNEQFF	TGTGCCAGCACCCCTGGCGGGAACTACAATGAGCAGTTCTTC
.	.	TRBV25-1	TRBJ2-1	CASSSDSWGTNEQFF	TGTGCCAGCAGCTCCGATAGTTGGGGAACAAATGAGCAGTTCTTC
.	.	TRBV2	TRBJ2-3	CASSTTRITDTQYF	TGTGCCAGCAGTACGACTAGGATCACAGATACGCAGTATTTT
.	.	TRBV19	TRBJ1-2	CASSMRTHVKYGYTF	TGTGCCAGTAGTATGCGGACCCATGTCAAGTATGGCTACACCTTC
.	.	TRBV6-6	TRBJ1-2	CASSYRGVGGYTF	TGTGCCAGCAGTTACCGAGGGGTCGGCGGCTACACCTTC
.	TRBD1	TRBV7-6	TRBJ2-7	CASSLGDRAGYEQYF	TGTGCCAGCAGCTTAGGCGACAGGGCCGGTTACGAGCAGTACTTC
.	.	TRBV7-7	TRBJ2-7	CASSHQPRGRAYEQYF	TGTGCTAGCAGCCACCAACCCCGGGGGAGAGCCTACGAGCAGTACTTC
.	.	TRBV5-1	TRBJ2-3	CASSFLLAGSDTQYF	TGCGCCAGCAGCTTCCTTCTGGCGGGAAGCGATACGCAGTATTTT
few	TRBD2	TRBV19	TRBJ2-7	CASSVRGRQFYEQYF	TGTGCCAGTAGTGTACGCGGGAGACAGTTCTACGAGCAGTACTTC
once	.	TRBV5-6	TRBJ1-2	CASSLQGMGYGYTF	TGTGCCAGCAGCTTGCAAGGGATGGGCTATGGCTACACCTTC
.	.	TRBV9	TRBJ1-4	CASSTPRGATNEKLFF	TGTGCCAGCAGCACACCAAGAGGCGCAACTAATGAAAAACTGTTTTTT
few	.	TRBV30	TRBJ1-4	CAWSVAAGSEKLFF	TGTGCCTGGAGTGTAGCGGCAGGGAGTGAAAAACTGTTTTTT
.	.	TRBV7-9	TRBJ2-5	CASTTRGGQETQYF	TGTGCCAGCACCACGAGGGGGGGTCAAGAGACCCAGTACTTC
.	TRBD1	TRBV7-9	TRBJ1-2	CASSLSGTEVYGYTF	TGTGCCAGCAGCTTATCCGGGACAGAAGTTTATGGCTACACCTTC
.	TRBD1	TRBV25-1	TRBJ2-2	CASGATGLFGELFF	TGTGCCAGCGGGGCGACAGGGTTATTCGGGGAGCTGTTTTTT
.	.	TRBV30	TRBJ2-1	CAWSEYNEQFF	TGTGCCTGGAGTGAGTACAATGAGCAGTTCTTC
.	.	TRBV28	TRBJ1-1	CASSFPWNTEAFF	TGTGCCAGCAGTTTCCCATGGAACACTGAAGCTTTCTTT
few	TRBD2	TRBV6-5	TRBJ2-7	CASSFTGLAGGYEQYF	TGTGCCAGCAGTTTCACGGGACTAGCGGGAGGGTACGAGCAGTACTTC
.	TRBD2	TRBV9	TRBJ2-3	CASSATSGFSTDTQYF	TGTGCCAGCAGCGCTACTAGCGGATTTAGCACAGATACGCAGTATTTT
.	.	TRBV28	TRBJ2-5	CASSFSPLQETQYF	TGTGCCAGCAGTTTCAGCCCACTTCAAGAGACCCAGTACTTC
.	TRBD2	TRBV7-2	TRBJ2-2	CASSLAIHLQQLAENTGELFF	TGTGCCAGCAGCTTAGCAATCCACCTCCAACAGCTAGCGGAGAACACCGGGGAGCTGTTTTTT
once	.	TRBV6-5	TRBJ2-5	CASRQTGMETQYF	TGTGCCAGCAGACAAACAGGGATGGAGACCCAGTACTTC
.	TRBD2	TRBV19	TRBJ2-5	CASRAGGETQYF	TGTGCCAGTAGGGCGGGGGGAGAGACCCAGTACTTC
.	.	TRBV27	TRBJ1-2	CASSYTGSYGYTF	TGTGCCAGCAGTTATACAGGGAGCTATGGCTACACCTTC
.	TRBD2	TRBV9	TRBJ2-5	CASSVSGLAGETQYF	TGTGCCAGCAGCGTGAGTGGGCTAGCGGGAGAGACCCAGTACTTC
.	.	TRBV6-1	TRBJ2-2	CASMIGGPGELFF	TGTGCCAGCATGATAGGGGGACCCGGGGAGCTGTTTTTT
.	TRBD2	TRBV28	TRBJ2-3	CASSLPGGKGADTQYF	TGTGCCAGCAGTTTACCGGGGGGGAAGGGGGCAGATACGCAGTATTTT
.	TRBD2	TRBV7-2	TRBJ2-1	CASSLAGLAGDEQFF	TGTGCCAGCAGCTTAGCTGGACTAGCGGGGGATGAGCAGTTCTTC
.	.	TRBV6-6	TRBJ1-1	CASSFGGPEGFF	TGTGCCAGCAGCTTCGGGGGGCCCGAAGGCTTCTTT
.	.	TRBV7-9	TRBJ2-1	CASSLAESHEQFF	TGTGCCAGCAGCTTAGCGGAGAGCCATGAGCAGTTCTTC
.	TRBD2	TRBV19	TRBJ2-2	CASDRTSGSSGELFF	TGTGCCAGCGATAGGACTAGCGGGAGTTCCGGGGAGCTGTTTTTT
.	.	TRBV6-4	TRBJ2-1	CASSAEGADNEQFF	TGTGCCAGCAGTGCGGAGGGAGCGGACAATGAGCAGTTCTTC
.	.	TRBV9	TRBJ2-1	CASSPSENEQFF	TGTGCCAGCAGCCCTAGCGAGAATGAGCAGTTCTTC
.	TRBD2	TRBV7-2	TRBJ2-1	CASSFRAGRQFF	TGTGCCAGCAGCTTCCGAGCGGGACGGCAGTTCTTC
.	.	TRBV6-6	TRBJ1-5	CASSYGYSNQPQHF	TGTGCCAGCAGTTACGGGTATAGCAATCAGCCCCAGCATTTT
.	.	TRBV27	TRBJ2-7	CASRLGLGYEQYF	TGTGCCAGCAGACTAGGGTTGGGCTACGAGCAGTACTTC
.	.	TRBV4-2	TRBJ2-2	CASSQPQTGEVGELFF	TGTGCCAGCAGCCAACCTCAGACCGGGGAGGTCGGGGAGCTGTTTTTT
many	.	TRBV10-3	TRBJ2-3	CAISDGPEVDTQYF	TGTGCCATCAGTGATGGACCAGAGGTAGATACGCAGTATTTT
.	.	TRBV19	TRBJ2-6	CASSVALDSGANVLTF	TGTGCCAGTAGTGTGGCTTTAGACTCTGGGGCCAACGTCCTGACTTTC